This entry concerns a single TCR beta chain. The data belong to a study of T cell responses to AZD1222 COVID-19 vaccine. Sequenced by immunoSEQ multiplex PCR; TCRdb stores in-frame clones only, minus some. The table lists some 150,000 clones, 92% of them singletons. Germline V lookup: CDR1 LGHDT, CDR2 YNNKEL (reference sequence). CDR3 size: 15 residues. The V segment lost 1 base and the J segment 6 bases; nucleotides outside the gene matches: 6. The receptor was derived from an adult in good health. The sample was peripheral blood, taken on day 0 of MenACWY control vaccination. The V call is TRBV3-1 (or the pseudogene TRBV3-2), the J call TRBJ1-1, with TRBD1 identical over 9 bases. The CDR3 region has the DNA TGTGCCAGCAGCCAAGGGGACAGGGTACGGCCTGAAGCTTTCTTT. Amino acids: CASSQGDRVRPEAFF.